This T cell receptor beta chain was obtained from a study of cytomegalovirus exposure and HLA in healthy donors. General study results and limits: Researchers left out some V segments, among them TRBV6-2 and TRBV6-3, as indistinguishable. The classifier reportedly diagnosed cytomegalovirus status with high specificity and sensitivity. Presence/absence comparisons presumed near-even sequencing depth among donors. In all likelihood, a cluster of highly shared sequence variants was a sequencing artifact.

The PCR had 60 Vbeta and 13 Jbeta primers. Assay: immunoSEQ multiplex PCR; the TCRdb copy retains only in-frame clones and omits some. The table has 60,000 to 90,000 clones, approximately 70% seen once. On this clone itself: Its antigen is unidentified.

CDR3 length: 15 residues. The V end lost 3 bases, the J end lost 3 bases, and 13 bases lay between the germline ends. CDR1 MNHEY and CDR2 SMNVEV come from the germline V gene (reference sequence). This sequence was found in a woman aged 45-59 years in good health and CMV-seropositive. The V and J genes are TRBV27 and TRBJ2-3; tentative D call: TRBD1 (6 bases). Sequencing was performed on PBMCs. This chain's CDR3 is CASSFNTGWTDTQYF. The CDR3, as DNA: TGTGCCAGCAGTTTCAATACAGGGTGGACAGATACGCAGTATTTT.